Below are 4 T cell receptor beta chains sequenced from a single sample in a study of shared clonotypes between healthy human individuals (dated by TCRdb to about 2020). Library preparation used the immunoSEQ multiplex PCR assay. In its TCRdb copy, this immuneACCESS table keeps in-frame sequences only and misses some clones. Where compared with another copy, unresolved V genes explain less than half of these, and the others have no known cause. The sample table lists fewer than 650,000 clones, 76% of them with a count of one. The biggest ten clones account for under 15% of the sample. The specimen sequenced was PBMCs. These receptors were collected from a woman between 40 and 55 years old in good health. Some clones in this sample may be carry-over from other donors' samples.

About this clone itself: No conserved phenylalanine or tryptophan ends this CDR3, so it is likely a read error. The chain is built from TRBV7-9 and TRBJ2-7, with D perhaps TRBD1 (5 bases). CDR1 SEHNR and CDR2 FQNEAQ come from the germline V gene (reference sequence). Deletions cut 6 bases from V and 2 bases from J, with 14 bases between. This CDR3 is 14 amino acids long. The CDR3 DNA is TGTGCCAGCAGGGGGCCAGGGTCCCCCTACGAGCAGTACCTC. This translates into CASRGPGSPYEQYL.

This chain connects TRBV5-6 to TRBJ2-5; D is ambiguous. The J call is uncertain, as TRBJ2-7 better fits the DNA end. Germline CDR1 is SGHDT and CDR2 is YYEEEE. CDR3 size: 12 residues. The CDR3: CASSLGSGEQYF. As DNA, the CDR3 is TGTGCCAGCAGCTTGGGCAGTGGCGAGCAGTACTTC.

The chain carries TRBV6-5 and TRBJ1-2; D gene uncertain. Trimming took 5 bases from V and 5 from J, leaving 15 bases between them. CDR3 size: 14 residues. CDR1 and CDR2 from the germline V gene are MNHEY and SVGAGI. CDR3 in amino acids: CASSTREGWYGYTF. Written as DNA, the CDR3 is TGTGCCAGCAGTACTCGGGAGGGCTGGTATGGCTACACCTTC.

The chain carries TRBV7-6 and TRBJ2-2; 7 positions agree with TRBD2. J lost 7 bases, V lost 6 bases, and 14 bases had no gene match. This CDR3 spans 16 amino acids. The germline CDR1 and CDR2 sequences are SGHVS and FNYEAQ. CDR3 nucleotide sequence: TGTGCCAGCAGGAGGGGTGTGGCGGGAGCTGGCGGGGAGCTGTTTTTT. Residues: CASRRGVAGAGGELFF.